The source of this TCR beta chain is a study of OX40 agonist ivuxolimab in advanced cancers. Study-level information: Eligibility rules accepted prior anti-PD-1, anti-PD-L1 or anti-CTLA-4 therapy, and 35% to 40% had some.

Drawing of blood for sampling happened at baseline, at cycle 4 day 1, and at cycle 7 day 1. The CDR3 sequence is 15 residues long. After removal of 11 bases from V and 4 bases from J, the junction contained 13 bases not matched to a gene. Germline V lookup: CDR1 MNHEY, CDR2 SMNVEV (reference sequence). Sequencing used immunoSEQ multiplex PCR; TCRdb keeps in-frame clones, though not all of them. The table lists more than 45,000 clones, roughly 81% of them singletons. This chain uses TRBV27 with TRBJ1-2; 10 bases map to TRBD1. The material was CD4+ or CD8+ T cells sorted from blood, obtained in a trial of the OX40 agonist ivuxolimab. The receptor was isolated from an adult with an advanced solid tumor such as melanoma, head and neck, liver or kidney cancer. Here the CDR3 reads CAGTPGQGVFYGYTF. The CDR3 DNA reads as TGTGCCGGCACCCCCGGACAGGGGGTGTTCTATGGCTACACCTTC.